This TCR beta chain came from a study of early stage breast cancer tumors. Study-level information: Of around 15 invasive breast tumors, about a dozen were hormone receptor-positive, HER2-negative.

CDR1 and CDR2 (germline): MNHNS, SASEGT. Losses at the gene ends were 3 bases for V and 5 bases for J; bases not matched to a gene: 21. This CDR3 spans 19 amino acids. The method was immunoSEQ multiplex PCR; TCRdb's version includes in-frame clones alone and lacks a portion of them. Among 27,000 or so clones, roughly four fifths were seen once, and the ten largest hold around 10%. The sequenced material came from blood. The receptor was isolated from a person aged 45 to 59 with breast cancer. The chain links TRBV6-1 to TRBJ1-1, with 7 bases fitting TRBD1. In DNA, the CDR3 is TGTGCCAGCAGTGAGGGGACCAGAGGGGGCGTTCAGCTGGATACTGAAGCTTTCTTT. Translating it yields CASSEGTRGGVQLDTEAFF.